This T cell receptor (beta chain) emerged from a study of cytomegalovirus exposure and HLA in healthy donors. There are 13 residues in the CDR3. Per the germline V gene, CDR1 is GTSNPN and CDR2 is SVGIG (reference sequence). V dropped 4 bases and J dropped 1 base, with 10 bases sitting between them. In the PCR, 60 Vbeta and 13 Jbeta primers were used. Per the original data handling: Later, an analysis found 65 million to 85 million unique TCR beta chains, and approximately 10 million of these were shared. The protocol was immunoSEQ multiplex PCR, while the TCRdb copy is restricted to in-frame clones and leaves out a portion. The DNA gave D and trimming, while V, J and clone size come from that table. The data show roughly 150,000 clones, with around three quarters seen just once and 3% to 3.5% held by the top ten. Overall study findings and caveats: Previously analyzed data showed that most TCR beta V segments were productive at a frequency of about 90% or about 30%.

This clone was seen a few times. The antigen is undetermined. The clonotype comes from a male donor in good health and CMV-seronegative. The V call is TRBV30, the J call TRBJ1-1; TRBD1 is a possible D gene (5 bases). Source material: PBMCs. DNA of the CDR3: TGTGCCTGGACCAGGGTTTGGAACACTGAAGCTTTCTTT. This sequence encodes CAWTRVWNTEAFF.